The rows below give T cell receptor beta chains drawn from one sample of a study of read filtering for tumor transcriptome and immune sequencing. TCRdb used MiXCR to reprocess the reads, holding one entry per CDR3 protein. The data contain 57,000 or so distinct CDR3 sequences, roughly a fifth of them singletons. The specimen was a population of CD138-negative cells sorted from bone marrow. The receptors were gathered from a donor over 35 with multiple myeloma. Each CDR3 is given with its conserved first and last residue. A D gene is named only where the DNA matches it firmly. Some rows have no size entry. The others give once, few or many, or a class for an expanded clone.

d_call	v_call	clone_size	j_call	cdr3_nt	cdr3_aa
NA	TRBV19	NA	TRBJ2-5	TGTGCCAGTAGTACGGGACCACAAGAGACCCAGTACTTC	CASSTGPQETQYF
TRBD1	TRBV29-1	many	TRBJ2-3	TGCAGCGTTGAAGATCCCACAGGGGAAGATACGCAGTATTTT	CSVEDPTGEDTQYF
TRBD1	TRBV28	many	TRBJ1-1	TGTGCCAGCAGATCTATGGACAGGTGGATGGTAGCTTTCTTT	CASRSMDRWMVAFF
TRBD2	TRBV10-3	many	TRBJ2-5	TGTGCCATCGGGACTAGTCTAGAGACCCAGTACTTC	CAIGTSLETQYF
NA	TRBV27	many	TRBJ2-5	TGTGCCAGCAGTTTATCGTGGGCAGGCGGAGAGACCCAGTACTTC	CASSLSWAGGETQYF
NA	TRBV28	many	TRBJ2-7	TGTGCCAGCAGCCGCCCGCCGGGTCCCGAGCAGTACTTC	CASSRPPGPEQYF
NA	TRBV5-1	NA	TRBJ2-5	TGCGCCAGCAGCGATACAGGGATTCTGCAAGAGACCCAGTACTTC	CASSDTGILQETQYF
NA	TRBV29-1	many	TRBJ1-2	TGCAGCGTTGAACCCAGGGAGACGCAAGGGAGCTACACCTTC	CSVEPRETQGSYTF
NA	TRBV7-9	many	TRBJ1-1	TGTGCCAGCAGCTTAGCGCGCGGGAACACTGAAGCTTTCTTT	CASSLARGNTEAFF
TRBD1	TRBV28	few	TRBJ2-3	TGTGCCAGCAGTTCCCAGGGGGACAGGGGAACGGATACGCAGTATTTT	CASSSQGDRGTDTQYF
NA	TRBV24-1	many	TRBJ2-2	TGTGCCACCAGTGATCCCCCGCGGGGGCGATTGAACACCGGGGAGCTGTTTTTT	CATSDPPRGRLNTGELFF
NA	TRBV11-2	NA	TRBJ2-7	TGTGCCAGCAGCCGATTAGAGTTGCGGTACTTC	CASSRLELRYF
TRBD2	TRBV5-1	many	TRBJ2-1	TGCGCCAGCAGCTTGGGAGGGACTAGCGCCTACAATGAGCAGTTCTTC	CASSLGGTSAYNEQFF
NA	TRBV27	many	TRBJ2-5	TGTGCCAGCAGTTACACAGGGGGGGGAGAGACCCAGTACTTC	CASSYTGGGETQYF
NA	TRBV7-9	many	TRBJ2-5	TGTGCCAGCAGCTTATCTGGGGGGAGAGAGACCCAGTACTTC	CASSLSGGRETQYF
TRBD2	TRBV24-1	few	TRBJ2-3	TGTGCCACCAGTGATATACCGGGACTAGCGGGAGCAACAGATACGCAGTATTTT	CATSDIPGLAGATDTQYF
NA	TRBV6-2/TRBV6-3	many	TRBJ2-7	TGTGCCAGCTTGCTAGCGAGGTCGGGCGAGCAGTACTTC	CASLLARSGEQYF
NA	TRBV15	many	TRBJ1-6	TGTGCCACCAGCAGGGACTTAGTTAATTCACCCCTCCACTTT	CATSRDLVNSPLHF
TRBD2	TRBV5-1	many	TRBJ2-3	TGCGCCAGCAGCTTCGGACTAGCGGGGGACCTCACAGATACGCAGTATTTT	CASSFGLAGDLTDTQYF
NA	TRBV9	many	TRBJ2-3	TGTGCCAGCGCTCGCGGGGGCTCGGGGGTGGTGCAGTATTTT	CASARGGSGVVQYF
NA	TRBV4-1	many	TRBJ2-5	TGCGCCAGCAGCCAAGACGAATGGGAGACCCAGTACTTC	CASSQDEWETQYF
TRBD1	TRBV11-2	many	TRBJ1-2	TGTGCCAGCAGCTTATCGGGACAGGGCAATAACTATGGCTACACCTTC	CASSLSGQGNNYGYTF
TRBD2	TRBV19	NA	TRBJ2-5	TGTGCCAGTAGTTCCTTTCTAGCGGGAGAGACCCAGTACTTC	CASSSFLAGETQYF
TRBD1	TRBV7-2	NA	TRBJ2-3	TGTGCCAGCAGCCAGGACAGGGCTAGCACAGATACGCAGTATTTT	CASSQDRASTDTQYF
NA	TRBV6-5	many	TRBJ1-1	TGTGCCAGCAGTTACGGAGGGGAGGGTACTGAAGCTTTCTTT	CASSYGGEGTEAFF
TRBD2	TRBV7-9	many	TRBJ2-1	TGTGCCAGCAGCTTAGGTGGGGGGGGCTCCTACAATGAGCAGTTCTTC	CASSLGGGGSYNEQFF